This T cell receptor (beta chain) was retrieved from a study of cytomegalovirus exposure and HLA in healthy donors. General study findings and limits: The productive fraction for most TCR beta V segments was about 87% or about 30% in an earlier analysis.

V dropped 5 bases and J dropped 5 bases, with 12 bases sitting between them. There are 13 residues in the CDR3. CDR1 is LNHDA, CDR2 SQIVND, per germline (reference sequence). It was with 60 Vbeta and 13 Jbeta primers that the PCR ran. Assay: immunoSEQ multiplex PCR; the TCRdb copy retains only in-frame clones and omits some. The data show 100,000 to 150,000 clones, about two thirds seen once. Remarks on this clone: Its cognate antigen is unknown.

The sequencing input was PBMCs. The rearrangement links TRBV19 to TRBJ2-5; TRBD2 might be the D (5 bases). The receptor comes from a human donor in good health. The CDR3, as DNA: TGTGCCAGTAGTGTGAGAGGGTTTGAGACCCAGTACTTC. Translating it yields CASSVRGFETQYF.